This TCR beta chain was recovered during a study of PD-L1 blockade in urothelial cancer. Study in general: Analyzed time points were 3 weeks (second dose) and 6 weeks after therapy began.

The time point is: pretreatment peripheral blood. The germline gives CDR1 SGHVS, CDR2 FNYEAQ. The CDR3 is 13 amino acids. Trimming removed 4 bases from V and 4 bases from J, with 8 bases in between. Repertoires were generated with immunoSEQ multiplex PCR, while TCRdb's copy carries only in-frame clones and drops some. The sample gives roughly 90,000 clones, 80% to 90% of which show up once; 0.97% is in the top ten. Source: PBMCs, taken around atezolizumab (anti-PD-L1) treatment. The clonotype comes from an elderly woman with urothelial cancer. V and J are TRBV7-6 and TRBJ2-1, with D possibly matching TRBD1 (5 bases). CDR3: CASSSGSYNEQFF. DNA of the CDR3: TGTGCCAGCAGCTCAGGGTCTTACAATGAGCAGTTCTTC.